Sequencing of this T cell receptor beta chain was carried out in a study of PD-L1 blockade in urothelial cancer. Study information: At 3 weeks after treatment start (second dose) and again at 6 weeks, blood was analyzed.

Produced via immunoSEQ multiplex PCR; TCRdb's table is partial and in-frame only. The repertoire holds around 110,000 clones, 75% to 90% seen once, with over 1.5% in the top ten. Study outcomes and limitations: Better survival was predicted when blood TCR clonality before treatment fell below the median.

The germline V gene has CDR1 SGHVS and CDR2 FNYEAQ. V lost 5 bases and J 3 bases, leaving 19 bases between the germline ends. The CDR3 runs to 16 residues. As regards this clone: Its target is not known.

Time point specified: peripheral blood 6 weeks after treatment start. The chain employs TRBV7-6 and TRBJ1-2; possible D gene TRBD1, 5 bases. The receptor was derived from a man in his 60s with urothelial cancer. Here the sequenced sample was PBMCs, taken around atezolizumab (anti-PD-L1) treatment. The CDR3 here is CASSPGIGGLHYGYTF. CDR3 coding DNA: TGTGCCAGCAGCCCCGGGATCGGGGGGTTGCACTATGGCTACACCTTC.